The next 26 T cell receptor beta chains were all read from a single sample in a study of early T cells in non-severe SARS-CoV-2 infection. In TCRdb, the 5' RACE reads were re-called with MiXCR into one record per CDR3 protein. The data contain nearly 55,000 distinct CDR3 sequences, 7.7% of them singletons. Sequenced here: whole blood, sampled at baseline. The source is an adult who was a healthcare worker with PCR-confirmed SARS-CoV-2 infection or an uninfected control (not recorded which).

This clonotype was picked up a small number of times. The chain couples TRBV6-5 to TRBJ2-1; 8 bases line up with TRBD2. The V gene end was trimmed by 0 bases and the J gene end by 0 bases; junction bases not matched to a gene: 10. The CDR3 sequence is 19 residues long. Germline V gene data show CDR1 as MNHEY and CDR2 as SVGAGI. The chain's CDR3 is CASSYSKLAESLSYNEQFF. For the CDR3, the DNA is TGTGCCAGCAGTTACTCGAAACTAGCGGAGTCCCTCTCCTACAATGAGCAGTTCTTC.

This clonotype was seen at least ten times. V usage is TRBV5-1 and J usage is TRBJ2-3; D remains unclear. Germline V gene lookup returns CDR1 SGHRS and CDR2 YFSETQ. V dropped 4 bases and J dropped 5 bases, with 11 bases sitting between them. The CDR3 runs 13 residues. CDR3 bases: TGCGCCAGCAGCCTCGACAAAAGAGATACGCAGTATTTT. The encoded protein is CASSLDKRDTQYF.

This clonotype was picked up many times. This rearrangement joins TRBV11-2 to TRBJ2-3; D gene unclear. The V end was cut by 7 bases, the J end by 5 bases, with 13 bases between. The CDR3 runs 13 residues. Germline V gene sequence: CDR1 SGHAT, CDR2 FQNNGV. CDR3 residues: CASTPTRQDTQYF. CDR3 sequence (DNA): TGTGCCAGCACTCCAACCCGGCAAGATACGCAGTATTTT.

This chain uses TRBV4-2 with TRBJ2-2; the match to TRBD2 covers 7 bases. This CDR3 region has 16 residues. Germline CDR1 reads LGHNA; CDR2 reads YNFKEQ. V was clipped by 0 bases and J by 8 bases; unmatched bases: 9. The chain's CDR3 is CASSQDLAVWSGELFF. The CDR3 DNA reads TGTGCCAGCAGCCAAGATCTAGCGGTATGGAGTGGGGAGCTGTTTTTT.

This clonotype was counted ten times or more. The chain uses TRBV3-1 and TRBJ2-7; 7 bases agree with TRBD1. Germline assignment: CDR1 LGHDT and CDR2 YNNKEL (reference sequence). The trim removed 0 bases at V and 5 bases at J, leaving 10 bases unmatched. The CDR3 is made up of 16 amino acids. The CDR3 coding sequence is TGTGCCAGCAGCCAAGATGATTGGTACAGGGGCCACGAGCAGTACTTC. It is translated as CASSQDDWYRGHEQYF.

The V and J genes are TRBV20-1 and TRBJ2-2; 9 bases agree with TRBD2. The J segment lost 3 bases and the V segment lost 1 base, leaving 9 bases of the junction unmatched. CDR3 size: 17 residues. Germline V CDR1 and CDR2: DFQATT, SNEGSKA (reference sequence). CDR3 amino acids: CSARVPSGTAYTGELFF. For the CDR3, the DNA is TGCAGTGCTAGAGTGCCTAGCGGGACCGCTTACACCGGGGAGCTGTTTTTT.

V gene TRBV24-1 combines with J gene TRBJ2-2; D is uncertain. The length of the CDR3 is 16 residues. Germline V gene data show CDR1 as KGHDR and CDR2 as SFDVKD. Trimming stripped 0 bases from V and 6 bases from J, with 13 bases between. The CDR3, as DNA: TGTGCCACCAGTGATTTGCTTAGCTCGGCCCCCGGGGAGCTGTTTTTT. Protein: CATSDLLSSAPGELFF.

This clonotype was observed at least ten times. The chain links TRBV28 to TRBJ2-5; D might be TRBD2 (6 bases). This CDR3 contains 14 residues. Trimming shortened V by 7 bases and J by 4 bases, and 16 bases separated the two germline ends. CDR1 and CDR2 from the germline V gene are MDHEN and SYDVKM. CDR3 region: CASTEPGVAETQYF. The CDR3, as DNA: TGTGCCAGCACCGAACCGGGGGTCGCAGAGACCCAGTACTTC.

This clonotype was observed a handful of times. V is TRBV7-9 and J is TRBJ1-2; possibly TRBD1 for D (5 bases). The ends were cut back, 2 bases at V and 2 bases at J, with 12 bases in the middle. The germline gives CDR1 SEHNR, CDR2 FQNEAQ (reference sequence). This CDR3 contains 15 residues. Here the CDR3 reads CASSLSFKGNYGYTF. The DNA of the CDR3 is TGTGCCAGCAGCTTAAGTTTCAAGGGGAACTATGGCTACACCTTC.

The sample holds many counts of this clonotype. The chain has TRBV9 and TRBJ2-1; no reliable D call. CDR1 and CDR2 from the germline V gene are SGDLS and YYNGEE. The V gene lost 0 bases and the J gene lost 4 bases, with 8 bases spanning the gap. This CDR3 is 14 amino acids long. The CDR3 loop reads CASSVGTQYNEQFF. CDR3 coding DNA: TGTGCCAGCAGCGTAGGGACGCAGTACAATGAGCAGTTCTTC.

In this sample, this clonotype turned up a few times. The chain employs TRBV6-5 and TRBJ1-4; D remains unclear. Between the trimmed V and J ends, which lost 6 bases and 5 bases, there was a span of 16 bases. CDR1 is MNHEY and CDR2 is SVGAGI in the germline V gene. This CDR3 region has 15 residues. The CDR3 DNA sequence: TGTGCCAGCAGCCCGGACCGTCGAACCAATGAAAAACTGTTTTTT. This encodes CASSPDRRTNEKLFF.

The chain carries TRBV6-2 or TRBV6-3 and TRBJ2-1; unclear D gene. V gave up 0 bases and J gave up 7 bases, with 7 bases separating them. The CDR3 extends over 13 amino acids. Germline V gives CDR1 MNHEY, CDR2 SVGEGT. The CDR3 DNA follows: TGTGCCAGCAGTTACTCCCCCAATAATGAGCAGTTCTTC. It encodes CASSYSPNNEQFF.

By frequency in the sample, this clonotype is medium-sized (0.01 to 0.1%). The chain recombines TRBV20-1 with TRBJ2-1; TRBD2 matches at 10 bases. CDR1 is DFQATT and CDR2 is SNEGSKA in the germline V gene (reference sequence). Trimming removed 4 bases from V and 12 bases from J; junction bases left unmatched: 12. The CDR3 runs 14 residues. The DNA for the CDR3 is TGCAGTGCTAAACCCCTAGCGGGAGCCTACGGGCAGTTCTTC. Protein sequence: CSAKPLAGAYGQFF.

This clonotype was seen once. The chain combines TRBV9 with TRBJ2-1, with D uncertain. The CDR3 extends over 15 amino acids. Germline CDR1 SGDLS, CDR2 YYNGEE. Trimming pared 0 bases from V and 6 bases from J, leaving 13 bases between. CDR3 amino acids: CASSVGAAASNEQFF. In nucleotides, the CDR3 is TGTGCCAGCAGCGTAGGGGCAGCAGCGTCCAATGAGCAGTTCTTC.

As concerns this clonotype: Germline is not matched at one junction end, which may reflect a read error. The J gene is TRBJ2-1, the V gene TRBV6-5, with 12 bases matching TRBD1. Germline loops: CDR1 MNHEY, CDR2 SVGAGI. This CDR3 is built from 13 residues. CDR3 in amino acids: CASSYGGTGGAIF. The CDR3 DNA sequence: TGTGCCAGCAGTTACGGGGGGACAGGGGGCGCCATCTTC.

This clonotype was picked up a small number of times. For the CDR3, the DNA is TGTGCCAGCAGCTTAAGTGGAGGCGGGGAGCTGTTTTTT. This codes for CASSLSGGGELFF. The V and J genes are TRBV7-3 and TRBJ2-2; TRBD2 is a possible D gene (5 bases). The CDR3 covers 13 residues. Germline V gene data show CDR1 as SGHTA and CDR2 as FQGTGA. Trimming left V 1 base short and J 7 bases short, with 7 bases between.

A few counts support this clonotype. The chain recombines TRBV4-3 with TRBJ1-6; D is unclear. In germline, CDR1 is LGHNA, CDR2 YSLEER. V was pared by 1 base and J by 5 bases, with 9 bases between. This CDR3 is 15 amino acids long. The CDR3 nucleotides read TGCGCCAGCAGCCAAGGTCAAGTGAATAATTCACCCCTCCACTTT. Amino acids: CASSQGQVNNSPLHF.

This clonotype was seen a handful of times. J is TRBJ2-3 and V is TRBV7-3; D not certain. Germline V gives CDR1 SGHTA, CDR2 FQGTGA. V lost 4 bases to trimming and J lost 2 bases, with 13 bases between them. The CDR3 is 15 residues long. The CDR3 sequence: CASSSRNGNTDTQYF. The CDR3 nucleotides read TGTGCCAGCAGCTCCCGAAATGGAAACACAGATACGCAGTATTTT.

At least ten counts were recorded for this clonotype. The chain uses TRBV7-9 and TRBJ1-1; D call uncertain. This CDR3 has 16 amino acids. The V gene lost 5 bases and the J gene lost 4 bases, with 20 bases spanning the gap. Germline V gene lookup returns CDR1 SEHNR and CDR2 FQNEAQ (reference sequence). CDR3 bases: TGTGCCAGCAGCCCAGATCGAATGTACATTCCCACTGAAGCTTTCTTT. It encodes CASSPDRMYIPTEAFF.

This clonotype was seen more than once but under ten times. The J gene is TRBJ2-7, the V gene TRBV13; a weak D match, TRBD1 (5 bases). Trimming cost V 5 bases and J 2 bases, with 16 bases left between them. CDR3 length: 15 amino acids. Germline loops: CDR1 PRHDT, CDR2 FYEKMQ (reference sequence). The CDR3 DNA reads TGTGCCAGCAGCCGGTGGGCAGGGAATCCCTACGAGCAGTACTTC. It translates to CASSRWAGNPYEQYF.

This clonotype was observed many times. The chain employs TRBV14 and TRBJ2-2; no definite D call. Germline CDR1 SGHDN, CDR2 FVKESK. Trimming pared 4 bases from V and 0 bases from J, leaving 12 bases between. The CDR3 consists of 16 residues. CDR3 loop: CASSRDSTANTGELFF. Here the CDR3 DNA reads TGTGCCAGCAGCCGCGATAGTACCGCGAACACCGGGGAGCTGTTTTTT.

The chain couples TRBV7-6 to TRBJ1-3; D gene ambiguous. This CDR3 has 15 amino acids. Trimming cost V 2 bases and J 0 bases, with 8 bases left between them. Germline V gene data show CDR1 as SGHVS and CDR2 as FNYEAQ. CDR3 in DNA: TGTGCCAGCAGCTTACAGAGGTTCTCTGGAAACACCATATATTTT. Amino acid sequence: CASSLQRFSGNTIYF.

This clonotype was observed a handful of times. This chain connects TRBV29-1 to TRBJ2-7, with D tentatively TRBD2 (5 bases). The germline CDR1 and CDR2 sequences are SQVTM and ANQGSEA. V gave up 7 bases and J gave up 0 bases, with 13 bases separating them. The CDR3 extends over 13 amino acids. CDR3 loop: CSAGLGSSYEQYF. The CDR3 region has the DNA TGCAGCGCTGGACTGGGAAGCTCCTACGAGCAGTACTTC.

The V gene is TRBV11-3, the J gene TRBJ2-3; 8 nucleotides align to TRBD1. Per the germline V gene, CDR1 is SGHNT and CDR2 is YENEEA. The V and J ends lost 3 bases and 2 bases, in that order; junction bases with no gene match: 4. The CDR3 spans 15 residues. The CDR3 DNA is TGTGCCAGCAGCTTTGAGGGACAGGTCACAGATACGCAGTATTTT. The encoded protein is CASSFEGQVTDTQYF.

The chain combines TRBV29-1 with TRBJ2-1; the match to TRBD2 covers 8 bases. With V trimmed by 8 bases and J by 5 bases, 11 bases remained unmatched. The CDR3 has 14 residues. The germline CDR1 and CDR2 sequences are SQVTM and ANQGSEA. The CDR3 spells CSSTGTRADNEQFF. The CDR3 DNA is TGCAGCTCAACCGGGACTAGAGCAGACAATGAGCAGTTCTTC.

The gene calls are TRBV28 and TRBJ2-5; D might be TRBD1 (5 bases). V was clipped by 1 base and J by 0 bases, with 6 bases between them. CDR1 is MDHEN and CDR2 is SYDVKM in the germline V gene. This CDR3 has 14 residues. The CDR3 here is CASSLSGYQETQYF. The CDR3 DNA reads TGTGCCAGCAGTTTATCAGGGTACCAAGAGACCCAGTACTTC.